Listed below are T cell receptor beta chains from one sample, sequenced in a study of blood T cell repertoires in COVID-19. The repertoire was sequenced with immunoSEQ multiplex PCR; TCRdb's copy has only in-frame clones and lacks some. Here the sample spans 450,000 to 600,000 clones, approximately 90% being singletons. Specimen: PBMCs or T cells enriched from blood (not recorded which). Receptors were obtained from a woman under 30 who had recovered from COVID-19. The CDR3 runs from the conserved cysteine through the conserved F or W. A D gene is named only where the DNA matches it firmly. Size tells how often a clone was seen (once, few, many) or the class of an expanded clone, and some rows leave it out.

-	TRBV3-1/TRBV3-2	TRBD2	TRBJ2-5	CASSFTAGVETQYF	TGTGCCAGCAGTTTTACGGCGGGAGTAGAGACCCAGTACTTC
-	TRBV28	-	TRBJ1-2	CASSFRDGGYTF	TGTGCCAGCAGTTTCAGGGATGGTGGCTACACCTTC
once	TRBV6-5	-	TRBJ1-2	CASSSDRRYGYTF	TGTGCCAGCAGTTCCGACAGACGCTATGGCTACACCTTC
-	TRBV6-6	-	TRBJ1-5	CASSLESLSNQPQHF	TGTGCCAGCAGTCTGGAGAGTCTGAGCAATCAGCCCCAGCATTTT
-	TRBV5-4	TRBD2	TRBJ2-7	CASSPPQGGGAVYEQYF	TGTGCCAGCAGCCCACCCCAAGGCGGGGGGGCGGTCTACGAGCAGTACTTC
-	TRBV29-1	-	TRBJ1-4	CSVEDRGAANEKLFF	TGCAGCGTTGAAGATCGGGGGGCGGCTAATGAAAAACTGTTTTTT
once	TRBV5-5	-	TRBJ1-1	CASSLDRGTEAFF	TGTGCCAGCAGCTTGGATAGGGGGACTGAAGCTTTCTTT
-	TRBV12-5	-	TRBJ2-7	CASGLFEGGREQYF	TGTGCTAGTGGCTTATTCGAGGGGGGGAGGGAGCAGTACTTC
-	TRBV28	TRBD1	TRBJ1-4	CASIGGQTYEKLFF	TGTGCCAGCATAGGGGGACAGACCTATGAAAAACTGTTTTTT
once	TRBV24-1	TRBD1	TRBJ2-7	CATSDSTGDPYEQYF	TGTGCCACCAGTGATTCTACAGGGGACCCCTACGAGCAGTACTTC
-	TRBV24-1	-	TRBJ2-4	CATSDVRGPKNIQYF	TGTGCCACCAGTGACGTCAGGGGCCCCAAAAACATTCAGTACTTC
-	TRBV2	-	TRBJ1-1	CASSDTGNTEAFF	TGTGCCAGCAGTGACACCGGTAACACTGAAGCTTTCTTT
-	TRBV6-2/TRBV6-3	-	TRBJ2-1	CASSYSIKVQRVPYNEQFF	TGTGCCAGCAGTTACTCGATCAAGGTGCAGAGGGTACCCTACAATGAGCAGTTCTTC
-	TRBV6-5	-	TRBJ2-5	CASSYTSFQETQYF	TGTGCCAGCAGTTACACTAGTTTTCAAGAGACCCAGTACTTC
-	TRBV27	-	TRBJ2-2	CASNPGDPNTGELFF	TGTGCCAGCAACCCAGGGGACCCGAACACCGGGGAGCTGTTTTTT
-	TRBV4-1	TRBD1	TRBJ2-7	CASSQDLLMGQGLYEQYF	TGCGCCAGCAGCCAAGACCTCCTAATGGGACAGGGCCTATACGAGCAGTACTTC
-	TRBV30	-	TRBJ2-3	CAWGTSSTDTQYF	TGTGCCTGGGGGACATCTAGCACAGATACGCAGTATTTT
-	TRBV4-1	-	TRBJ2-7	CASSQDGAPPYRF	TGCGCCAGCAGCCAAGATGGGGCGCCCCCATACAGGTTC
-	TRBV7-9	-	TRBJ1-1	CASSLVNTEAFF	TGTGCCAGCAGCTTAGTAAACACTGAAGCTTTCTTT
-	TRBV24-1	TRBD1	TRBJ1-2	CATSDAGTAENYGYTF	TGTGCCACCAGTGATGCCGGGACAGCTGAAAACTATGGCTACACCTTC
-	TRBV2	-	TRBJ2-7	CASSDEGVHPYEQYF	TGTGCCAGCAGTGATGAGGGGGTCCATCCCTACGAGCAGTACTTC
-	TRBV30	TRBD1	TRBJ1-4	CAWRISGGEVFF	TGTGCCTGGAGAATCTCAGGGGGCGAGGTGTTTTTT
few	TRBV3-1/TRBV3-2	-	TRBJ2-7	CASSLTGRAPYEQYF	TGTGCCAGCAGCCTTACAGGGCGTGCCCCCTACGAGCAGTACTTC
-	TRBV30	-	TRBJ1-6	CASRPGGDSPLHF	TGTGCCTCCAGACCCGGCGGGGATTCACCCCTCCACTTT
-	TRBV5-1	TRBD1	TRBJ1-2	CASSSYGQGASDGYTF	TGCGCCAGCAGCTCGTACGGACAGGGGGCGAGCGATGGCTACACCTTC
-	TRBV19	-	TRBJ1-4	CASREGRGLQNEKLFF	TGTGCCAGTAGAGAGGGTCGGGGACTCCAAAATGAAAAACTGTTTTTT
-	TRBV6-2/TRBV6-3	TRBD1	TRBJ1-1	CASSGTGGIGEAFF	TGTGCCAGCAGCGGGACAGGGGGGATTGGTGAAGCTTTCTTT
-	TRBV5-4	TRBD2	TRBJ2-3	CASTPRLAGARDTQYF	TGTGCCAGCACCCCCCGACTAGCGGGGGCTCGGGATACGCAGTATTTT
few	TRBV6-5	TRBD1	TRBJ1-1	CATRSQGLDTEAFF	TGTGCCACACGATCACAGGGGTTGGACACTGAAGCTTTCTTT
-	TRBV19	-	TRBJ2-7	CASSRAGGYEQYF	TGTGCCAGTAGTCGAGCAGGTGGGTACGAGCAGTACTTC
-	TRBV5-1	-	TRBJ2-5	CASSLGGDKVETQYF	TGCGCCAGCAGCTTGGGCGGGGATAAGGTAGAGACCCAGTACTTC
-	TRBV27	TRBD1	TRBJ1-2	CASSRRTGGYLPQPHTF	TGTGCCAGCAGCCGAAGGACAGGGGGTTATCTCCCCCAACCCCACACCTTC
-	TRBV18	-	TRBJ1-3	CASSPQGPLAGNTIYF	TGTGCCAGCTCACCCCAAGGGCCTCTAGCGGGAAACACCATATATTTT
-	TRBV2	TRBD1	TRBJ2-7	CASGQGFLNEQYF	TGTGCCAGCGGACAGGGTTTTTTAAACGAGCAGTACTTC
once	TRBV5-1	-	TRBJ1-1	CASRADSWLDTEAFF	TGCGCCAGCAGGGCAGATTCTTGGCTCGACACTGAAGCTTTCTTT
-	TRBV29-1	TRBD1	TRBJ2-1	CSVHNLGQGLYNEQFF	TGCAGCGTCCACAATCTGGGACAGGGCCTCTACAATGAGCAGTTCTTC
-	TRBV7-3	TRBD1	TRBJ2-2	CASSNRQGASTGELFF	TGTGCCAGCAGCAACCGACAGGGGGCCTCTACCGGGGAGCTGTTTTTT
-	TRBV15	TRBD1	TRBJ1-1	CATSRDSTGGTEAFF	TGTGCCACCAGCAGAGATAGTACAGGGGGAACTGAAGCTTTCTTT
-	TRBV7-3	-	TRBJ2-1	CASSFGLNNEQFF	TGTGCCAGCAGCTTCGGACTTAACAATGAGCAGTTCTTC
few	TRBV19	-	TRBJ1-1	CASSPEPGLNTEAFF	TGTGCCAGTAGTCCCGAACCAGGCCTTAACACTGAAGCTTTCTTT
-	TRBV19	TRBD1	TRBJ1-1	CASSKGTAHTEAFF	TGTGCCAGTAGTAAAGGGACAGCACACACTGAAGCTTTCTTT
-	TRBV5-1	-	TRBJ2-7	CASSLEEGAPSYEQYF	TGCGCCAGCAGCTTGGAGGAGGGGGCTCCATCCTACGAGCAGTACTTC
-	TRBV3-1/TRBV3-2	TRBD2	TRBJ2-5	CASSQVLTSGKETQYF	TGTGCCAGCAGCCAAGTCTTAACTAGCGGAAAAGAGACCCAGTACTTC
-	TRBV5-1	-	TRBJ1-6	CASSDGQRGPNSPLHF	TGCGCCAGCAGCGATGGACAGAGGGGCCCAAATTCACCCCTCCACTTT
-	TRBV28	-	TRBJ1-2	CATPHGGGQGYTF	TGTGCCACTCCTCACGGCGGGGGGCAGGGCTACACCTTC
-	TRBV7-2	TRBD2	TRBJ2-1	CASSPQLAGDNEQFF	TGTGCCAGCAGCCCTCAACTAGCGGGGGACAATGAGCAGTTCTTC
-	TRBV7-2	TRBD1	TRBJ2-7	CASSPRTGPYEQYF	TGTGCCAGCAGCCCTCGGACAGGACCCTACGAGCAGTACTTC
-	TRBV29-1	-	TRBJ2-1	CSVRAGPGSYNEQFF	TGCAGCGTCAGAGCGGGCCCCGGATCATACAATGAGCAGTTCTTC
-	TRBV3-1/TRBV3-2	-	TRBJ1-3	CASSPLGASGNTIYF	TGTGCCAGCAGCCCCCTAGGGGCATCTGGAAACACCATATATTTT
-	TRBV5-5	-	TRBJ2-5	CASSLVPGAQETQYF	TGTGCCAGCAGCTTGGTACCGGGAGCCCAAGAGACCCAGTACTTC
-	TRBV19	-	TRBJ2-7	CASSTRVTGEQYF	TGTGCCAGTAGTACGCGGGTTACCGGCGAGCAGTACTTC
-	TRBV4-1	TRBD1	TRBJ2-7	CASSQARIYAGGRYEQYF	TGCGCCAGCAGCCAAGCAAGGATCTACGCAGGGGGCAGGTACGAGCAGTACTTC